This T cell receptor (beta chain) appears in the sequencing data of a study of blood T cell repertoires in COVID-19. Study-level background: Specimens from acute and convalescent COVID-19 originated in the United States, Italy and Spain.

Those enrolled, adults aged roughly 18 to 100 years, came from around 25 US areas. Clones were sequenced by immunoSEQ multiplex PCR, and TCRdb holds only the in-frame ones, with some missing. The table records some 410,000 clones, over 75% of them present only once. The CDR3 is 16 amino acids. The chain combines TRBV21-1 with TRBJ2-5; the D call of TRBD2 is as the table states it, not checked on the DNA. TRBV21-1 is a pseudogene segment. Sample: PBMCs or T cells enriched from blood (not recorded which). The TCR sequence derives from a woman aged 30 to 39 with acute COVID-19. The CDR3 loop reads CASSKVSSGGQETQYF. DNA for the CDR3: TGTGCCAGCAGCAAAGTGAGTAGCGGGGGGCAAGAGACCCAGTACTTC.